The rows below give T cell receptor beta chains drawn from one sample of a study of T cells in Graves' hyperthyroidism and ophthalmopathy. Via MiXCR, TCRdb re-called the multiplex PCR reads, giving one row per CDR3 protein. The table has 600,000 to 800,000 distinct CDR3 sequences, around a third seen once; the top ten hold around 31%. The sample consisted of blood. The receptors come from a woman aged 40 to 50 with Graves' hyperthyroidism. Each CDR3 is given with its conserved first and last residue. D genes are given only for firm matches. Size tells how often a clone was seen (once, few, many) or the class of an expanded clone, and some rows leave it out.

v_gene,abundance,d_gene,j_gene,CDR3aa,CDR3nt
TRBV29-1,many,NA,TRBJ1-1,CSVRPQEAFF,TGCAGCGTGCGGCCGCAAGAAGCTTTCTTT
TRBV12-3/TRBV12-4,many,TRBD1,TRBJ1-5,CASSLGRGVNQPQHF,TGTGCCAGCAGTTTGGGCAGGGGGGTCAATCAGCCCCAGCATTTT
TRBV29-1,NA,TRBD1,TRBJ2-3,CSVVTGGTDTQYF,TGCAGCGTTGTAACAGGGGGGACAGATACGCAGTATTTT
TRBV7-2,many,NA,TRBJ1-5,CASSRNSNQPQHF,TGTGCCAGCAGCCGGAATAGCAATCAGCCCCAGCATTTT
TRBV12-3/TRBV12-4,many,TRBD1,TRBJ1-2,CASRATGNYGYTF,TGTGCCAGCAGAGCGACAGGGAACTATGGCTACACCTTC
TRBV5-1,NA,TRBD1,TRBJ1-2,CASSPGTESHGYTF,TGCGCCAGCAGCCCCGGGACAGAGTCCCATGGCTACACCTTC
TRBV12-3/TRBV12-4,many,NA,TRBJ2-6,CASTAGELTGANVLTF,TGTGCCAGCACTGCAGGGGAGCTCACTGGGGCCAACGTCCTGACTTTC
TRBV10-2,NA,TRBD2,TRBJ2-7,CASSESTSGGEQYF,TGCGCCAGCAGTGAGTCGACTAGCGGGGGGGAGCAGTACTTC
TRBV20-1,few,NA,TRBJ1-1,CSARDRGFGTEAFF,TGCAGTGCTAGAGATCGAGGTTTTGGCACTGAAGCTTTCTTT
TRBV19,NA,TRBD1,TRBJ2-2,CASSRGQGTPNTGELFF,TGTGCCAGCAGCCGGGGACAGGGAACCCCGAACACCGGGGAGCTGTTTTTT
TRBV20-1,NA,NA,TRBJ1-4,CSASDIPGEKLFF,TGCAGTGCTAGCGACATCCCTGGTGAAAAACTGTTTTTT
TRBV6-4,many,TRBD1,TRBJ1-2,CASSDSTGREHTF,TGTGCCAGCAGTGACTCGACAGGGAGAGAGCACACCTTC
TRBV12-3/TRBV12-4,NA,NA,TRBJ2-7,CASSPMVGNSYEQYF,TGTGCCAGCAGTCCCATGGTCGGGAACTCCTACGAGCAGTACTTC
TRBV6-5,many,NA,TRBJ1-1,CASSRPFGNTEAFF,TGTGCCAGCAGCCGACCGTTTGGGAACACTGAAGCTTTCTTT
TRBV5-1,NA,NA,TRBJ1-5,CASSLWADQPQHF,TGCGCCAGCAGCTTGTGGGCGGACCAGCCCCAGCATTTT
TRBV10-2,once,TRBD1,TRBJ1-6,CAVTGEHSPLHF,TGCGCCGTGACAGGGGAACATTCACCCCTCCACTTT
TRBV20-1,few,NA,TRBJ2-7,CSASGLNWYEQYF,TGCAGTGCTAGCGGACTAAATTGGTACGAGCAGTACTTC
TRBV12-3/TRBV12-4,few,TRBD1,TRBJ2-6,CASSYGDRGYSGANVLTF,TGTGCCAGCAGTTACGGCGACAGGGGTTACTCTGGGGCCAACGTCCTGACTTTC
TRBV4-1,NA,NA,TRBJ1-1,CASSQVGANTEALF,TGCGCCAGCAGCCAAGTTGGGGCGAACACTGAAGCTCTCTTT
TRBV19,NA,NA,TRBJ1-2,CASSIPASNYGYTF,TGTGCCAGTAGTATACCCGCCAGTAACTATGGCTACACCTTC
TRBV6-1,NA,NA,TRBJ1-4,CASSLGLSAGEKLFF,TGTGCCAGCAGCCTGGGCCTAAGTGCGGGAGAAAAACTGTTTTTT
TRBV6-2/TRBV6-3,NA,NA,TRBJ2-7,CASSSSLTLPIEQYF,TGTGCCAGCAGTTCCTCCCTAACCCTCCCGATCGAGCAGTACTTC
TRBV11-2,NA,NA,TRBJ1-1,CASSLEGVYTEAFF,TGTGCCAGCAGCTTGGAGGGCGTTTATACTGAAGCTTTCTTT
TRBV6-5,many,NA,TRBJ1-5,CASSPQGVFNQPQHF,TGTGCCAGCAGCCCCCAGGGAGTCTTCAATCAGCCCCAGCATTTT
TRBV9,NA,NA,TRBJ1-1,CASSQDSWTAGPEAFF,TGTGCCAGCAGCCAAGATTCCTGGACGGCGGGACCTGAAGCTTTCTTT
TRBV7-9,many,NA,TRBJ1-4,CASSLTDRRNEKLFF,TGTGCCAGCAGCTTGACGGACAGAAGGAATGAAAAACTGTTTTTT